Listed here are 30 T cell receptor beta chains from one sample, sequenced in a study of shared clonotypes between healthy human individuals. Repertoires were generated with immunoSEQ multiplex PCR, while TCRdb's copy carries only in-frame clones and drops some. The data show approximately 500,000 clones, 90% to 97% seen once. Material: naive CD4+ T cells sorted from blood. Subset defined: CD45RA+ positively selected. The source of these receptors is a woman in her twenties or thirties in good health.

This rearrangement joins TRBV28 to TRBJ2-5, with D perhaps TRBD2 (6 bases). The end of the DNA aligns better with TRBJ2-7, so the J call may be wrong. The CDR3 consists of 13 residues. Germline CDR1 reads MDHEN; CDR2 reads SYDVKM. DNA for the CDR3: TGTGCCAGCACCCTAGGAGGGCCCTACGAGCAGTACTTC. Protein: CASTLGGPYEQYF.

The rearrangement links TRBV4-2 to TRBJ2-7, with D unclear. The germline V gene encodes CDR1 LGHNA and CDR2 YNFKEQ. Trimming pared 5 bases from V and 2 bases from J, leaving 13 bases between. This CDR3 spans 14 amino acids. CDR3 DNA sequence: TGTGCCAGCAGCGATGAAACTGTTGCCTACGAGCAGTACTTC. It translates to CASSDETVAYEQYF.

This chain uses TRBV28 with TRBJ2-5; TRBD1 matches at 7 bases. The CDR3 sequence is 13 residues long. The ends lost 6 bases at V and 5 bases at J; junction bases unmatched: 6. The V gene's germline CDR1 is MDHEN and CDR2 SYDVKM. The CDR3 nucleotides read TGTGCCAGCAGAAGTACAGGGGTTGAGACCCAGTACTTC. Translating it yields CASRSTGVETQYF.

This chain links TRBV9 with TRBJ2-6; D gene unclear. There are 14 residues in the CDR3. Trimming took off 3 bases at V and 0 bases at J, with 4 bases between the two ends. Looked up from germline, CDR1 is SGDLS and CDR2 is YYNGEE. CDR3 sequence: CASSAVSGANVLTF. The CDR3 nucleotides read TGTGCCAGCAGCGCCGTCTCTGGGGCCAACGTCCTGACTTTC.

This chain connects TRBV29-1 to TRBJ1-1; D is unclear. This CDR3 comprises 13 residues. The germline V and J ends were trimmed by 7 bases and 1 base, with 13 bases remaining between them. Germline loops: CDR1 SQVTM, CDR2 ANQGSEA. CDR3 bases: TGCAGCGGTGGATTAAGCAGGAACACTGAAGCTTTCTTT. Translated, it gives CSGGLSRNTEAFF.

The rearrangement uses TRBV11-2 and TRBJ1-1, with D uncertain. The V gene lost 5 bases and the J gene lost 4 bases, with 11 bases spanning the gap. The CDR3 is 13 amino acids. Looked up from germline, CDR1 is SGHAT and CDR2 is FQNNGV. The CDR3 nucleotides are TGTGCCAGCAGCGCCAACACTCTCACTGAAGCTTTCTTT. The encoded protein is CASSANTLTEAFF.

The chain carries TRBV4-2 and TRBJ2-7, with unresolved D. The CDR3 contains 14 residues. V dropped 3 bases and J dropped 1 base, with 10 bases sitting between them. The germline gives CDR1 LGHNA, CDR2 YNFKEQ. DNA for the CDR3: TGTGCCAGCAGCCAGGTCGGGTCTTCCTACGAGCAGTACTTC. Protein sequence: CASSQVGSSYEQYF.

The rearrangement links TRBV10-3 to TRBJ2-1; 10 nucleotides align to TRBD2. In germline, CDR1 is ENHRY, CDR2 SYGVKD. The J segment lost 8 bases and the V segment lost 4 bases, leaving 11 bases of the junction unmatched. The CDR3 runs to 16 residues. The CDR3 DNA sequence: TGTGCCATCAGTGCCCTAGCGGGAGAGGGGCCCCATGAGCAGTTCTTC. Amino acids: CAISALAGEGPHEQFF.

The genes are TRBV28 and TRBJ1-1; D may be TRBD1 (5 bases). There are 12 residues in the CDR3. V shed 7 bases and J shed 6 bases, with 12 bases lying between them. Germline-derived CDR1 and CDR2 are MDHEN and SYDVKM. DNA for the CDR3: TGTGCCAGCACCCGACGGGGGGCTGAAGCTTTCTTT. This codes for CASTRRGAEAFF. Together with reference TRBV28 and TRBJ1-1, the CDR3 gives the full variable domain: DVKVTQSSRYLVKRTGEKVFLECVQDMDHENMFWYRQDPGLGLRLIYFSYDVKMKEKGDIPEGYSVSREKKERFSLILESASTNQTSMYLCASTRRGAEAFFGQGTRLTVV.

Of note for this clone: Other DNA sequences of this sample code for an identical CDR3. This chain's CDR3 is CASSYSGTGELFF. CDR3 nucleotide sequence: TGTGCCAGCAGTTACTCGGGCACCGGGGAGCTGTTTTTT. V usage is TRBV6-5 and J usage is TRBJ2-2, with D uncertain. V was pared by 0 bases and J by 4 bases, with 3 bases between. The CDR3 covers 13 residues. Germline CDR1 is MNHEY and CDR2 is SVGAGI.

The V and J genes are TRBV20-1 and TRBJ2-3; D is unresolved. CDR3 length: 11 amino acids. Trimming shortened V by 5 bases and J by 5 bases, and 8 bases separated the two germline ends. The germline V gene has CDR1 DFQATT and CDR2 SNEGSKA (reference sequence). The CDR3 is CSAETLDTQYF. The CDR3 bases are TGCAGTGCTGAGACCTTAGATACGCAGTATTTT.

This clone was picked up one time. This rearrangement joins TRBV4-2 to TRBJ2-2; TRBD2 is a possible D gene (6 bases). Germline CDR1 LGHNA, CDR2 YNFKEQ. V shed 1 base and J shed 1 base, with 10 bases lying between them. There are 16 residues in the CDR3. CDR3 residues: CASSQGPSENTGELFF. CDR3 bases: TGTGCCAGCAGCCAAGGGCCTAGCGAGAACACCGGGGAGCTGTTTTTT.

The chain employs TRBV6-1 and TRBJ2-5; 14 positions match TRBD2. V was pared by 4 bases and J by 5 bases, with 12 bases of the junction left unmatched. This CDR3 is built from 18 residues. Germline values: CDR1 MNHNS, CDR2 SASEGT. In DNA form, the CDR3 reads TGTGCCAGCAGTGGGGGACTAGCGGGAGTACGTTTAAAGGAGACCCAGTACTTC. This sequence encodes CASSGGLAGVRLKETQYF.

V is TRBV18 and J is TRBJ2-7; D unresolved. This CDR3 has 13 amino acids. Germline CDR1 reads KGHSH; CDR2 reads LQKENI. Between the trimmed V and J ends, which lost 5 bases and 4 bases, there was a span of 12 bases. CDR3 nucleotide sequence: TGTGCCAGCTCATCCACCGGTATATACGAGCAGTACTTC. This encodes CASSSTGIYEQYF.

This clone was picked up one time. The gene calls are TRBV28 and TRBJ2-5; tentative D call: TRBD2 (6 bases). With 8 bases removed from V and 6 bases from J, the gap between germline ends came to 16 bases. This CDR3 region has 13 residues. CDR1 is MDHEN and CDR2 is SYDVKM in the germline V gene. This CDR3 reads CASLEGGLKTQYF. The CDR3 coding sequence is TGTGCCAGCCTCGAGGGAGGTTTGAAGACCCAGTACTTC.

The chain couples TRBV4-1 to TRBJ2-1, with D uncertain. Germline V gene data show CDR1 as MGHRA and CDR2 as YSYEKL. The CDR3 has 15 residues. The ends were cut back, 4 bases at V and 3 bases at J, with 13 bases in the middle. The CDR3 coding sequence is TGCGCCAGCAGCCCCGGTACGGCGAACTACAATGAGCAGTTCTTC. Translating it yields CASSPGTANYNEQFF.

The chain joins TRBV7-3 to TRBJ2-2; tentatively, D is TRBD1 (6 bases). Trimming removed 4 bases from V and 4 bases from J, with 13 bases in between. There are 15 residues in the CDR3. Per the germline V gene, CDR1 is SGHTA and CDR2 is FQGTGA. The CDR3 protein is CASSSRQAPTGELFF. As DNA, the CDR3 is TGTGCCAGCAGCTCCCGACAGGCTCCCACCGGGGAGCTGTTTTTT.

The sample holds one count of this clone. The CDR3 DNA sequence: TGTGCCAGCAGTGATCAGGGTTTTTCCTACGAGCAGTACTTC. Its translation is CASSDQGFSYEQYF. The rearrangement uses TRBV6-1 and TRBJ2-7; D is possibly TRBD1 (5 bases). Trimming removed 3 bases from V and 1 base from J, with 10 bases in between. The CDR3 is 14 amino acids. The germline gives CDR1 MNHNS, CDR2 SASEGT.

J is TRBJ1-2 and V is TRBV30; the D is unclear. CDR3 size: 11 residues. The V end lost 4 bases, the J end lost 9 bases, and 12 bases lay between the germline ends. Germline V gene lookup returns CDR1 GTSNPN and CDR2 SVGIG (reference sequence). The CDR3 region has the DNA TGTGCCTGGACCACAAGAGTTAGCTACACCTTC. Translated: CAWTTRVSYTF.

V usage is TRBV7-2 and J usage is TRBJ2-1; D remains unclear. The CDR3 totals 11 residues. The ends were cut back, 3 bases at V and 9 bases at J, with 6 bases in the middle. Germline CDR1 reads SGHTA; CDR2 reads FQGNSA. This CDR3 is CASSFVVEQFF. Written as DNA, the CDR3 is TGTGCCAGCAGCTTCGTGGTTGAGCAGTTCTTC.

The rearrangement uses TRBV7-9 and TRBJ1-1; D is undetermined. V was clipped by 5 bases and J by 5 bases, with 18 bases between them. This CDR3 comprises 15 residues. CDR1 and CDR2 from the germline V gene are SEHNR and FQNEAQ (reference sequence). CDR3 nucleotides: TGTGCCAGCAGCCCCCCCCGGGAACGGCGGACTGAAGCTTTCTTT. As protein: CASSPPRERRTEAFF.

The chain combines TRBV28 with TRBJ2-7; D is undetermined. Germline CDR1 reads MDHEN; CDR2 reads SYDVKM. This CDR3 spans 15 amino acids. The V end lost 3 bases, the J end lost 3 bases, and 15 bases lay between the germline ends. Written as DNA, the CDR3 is TGTGCCAGCAGTTTCGTCAGCACCCGAGTCTACGAGCAGTACTTC. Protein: CASSFVSTRVYEQYF.

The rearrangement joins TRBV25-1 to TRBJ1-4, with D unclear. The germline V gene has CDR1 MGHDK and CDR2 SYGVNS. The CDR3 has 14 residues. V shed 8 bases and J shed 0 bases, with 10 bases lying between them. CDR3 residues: CASRDPATNEKLFF. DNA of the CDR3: TGTGCCAGCCGAGACCCCGCAACTAATGAAAAACTGTTTTTT.

As DNA, the CDR3 is TGTGCCAGCAGCAATGGGGATGGCGGCACCAATAGCTCCTACGAGCAGTACTTC. Amino acids: CASSNGDGGTNSSYEQYF. The chain uses TRBV21-1 and TRBJ2-5. The J call may be in error: the DNA end matches TRBJ2-7 better. TRBV21-1 is assigned pseudogene status. CDR3 length: 18 residues.

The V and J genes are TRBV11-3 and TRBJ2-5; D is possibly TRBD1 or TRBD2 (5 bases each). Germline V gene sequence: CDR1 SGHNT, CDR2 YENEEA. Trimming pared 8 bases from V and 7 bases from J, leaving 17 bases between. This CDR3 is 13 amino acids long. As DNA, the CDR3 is TGTGCCAGCGGATGGGACCCCTCAGGGACCCAGTACTTC. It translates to CASGWDPSGTQYF.

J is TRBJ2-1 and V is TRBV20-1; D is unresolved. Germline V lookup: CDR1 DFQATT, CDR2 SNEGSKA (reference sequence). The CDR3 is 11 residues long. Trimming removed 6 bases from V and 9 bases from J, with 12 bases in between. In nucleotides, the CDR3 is TGCAGTGCCATTGGACCGGGTGAGCAGTTCTTC. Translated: CSAIGPGEQFF.

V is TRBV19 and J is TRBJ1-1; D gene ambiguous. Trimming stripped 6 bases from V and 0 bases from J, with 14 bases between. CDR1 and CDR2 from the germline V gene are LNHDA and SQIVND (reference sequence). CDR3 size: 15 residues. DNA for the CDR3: TGTGCCAGTAGGCCCAAAGCAGAATTGAACACTGAAGCTTTCTTT. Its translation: CASRPKAELNTEAFF.

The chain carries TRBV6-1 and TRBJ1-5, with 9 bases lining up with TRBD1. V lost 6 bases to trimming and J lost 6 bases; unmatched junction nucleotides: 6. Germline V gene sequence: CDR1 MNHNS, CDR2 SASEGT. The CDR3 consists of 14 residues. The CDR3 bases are TGTGCCAGCAGAACAGGGGGCCCGGGTCAGCCCCAGCATTTT. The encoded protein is CASRTGGPGQPQHF.

DNA for the CDR3: TGTGCCAGCCTGGGAGGACAGGGAAGCCACGAGCAGTACTTC. Amino acids: CASLGGQGSHEQYF. The chain has TRBV18 and TRBJ2-7, with 8 bases aligning to TRBD1. The V segment lost 8 bases and the J segment 5 bases; nucleotides outside the gene matches: 11. The CDR3 sequence is 14 residues long. Germline loops: CDR1 KGHSH, CDR2 LQKENI. The full variable domain, with the rest looked up from reference TRBV18 and TRBJ2-7, is NAGVMQNPRHLVRRRGQEARLRCSPMKGHSHVYWYRQLPEEGLKFMVYLQKENIIDESGMPKERFSAEFPKEGPSILRIQQVVRGDSAAYFCASLGGQGSHEQYFGPGTRLTVT.

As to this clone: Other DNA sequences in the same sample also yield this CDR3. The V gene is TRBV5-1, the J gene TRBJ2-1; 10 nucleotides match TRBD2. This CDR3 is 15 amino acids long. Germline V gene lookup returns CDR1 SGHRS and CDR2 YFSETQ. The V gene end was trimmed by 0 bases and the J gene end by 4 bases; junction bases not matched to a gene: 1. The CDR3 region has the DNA TGCGCCAGCAGCTTGGTAGCGGGAGGATACAATGAGCAGTTCTTC. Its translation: CASSLVAGGYNEQFF.